This TCR beta chain was observed in a study of shared clonotypes between healthy human individuals. There were only Caucasian adults among the donors, and all lived in Nashville, Tennessee. It was across several immunoSEQ plates that each subset's genomic DNA was evenly split. How the authors handled the data: ImmunoSEQ junction-only sequences lacked quality scores, so their filtering differed. Data came from immunoSEQ multiplex PCR; TCRdb stores just in-frame clones and leaves some out. V and J calls and clone size come straight from that table; D and trimming were deduced from the DNA. The sample includes about 490,000 clones, 81% seen only once; the top ten take 10% to 15%. The CDR3 runs to 16 residues. V lost 0 bases and J lost 0, with 10 bases in between. The V gene's germline CDR1 is SGHRS and CDR2 YFSETQ. Study-wide points: Clonotype sharing among donors was expected to depend on sequencing depth.

Ten or more counts support this clone. Its antigen remains unknown. The V gene is TRBV5-1, the J gene TRBJ1-3; D is ambiguous. Material: PBMCs. This sequence was found in a woman in her thirties or forties in good health. Some clones in this sample may be carry-over from other donors' samples. CDR3: CASSLDSLSSGNTIYF. The CDR3 DNA sequence: TGCGCCAGCAGCTTGGACAGTCTGAGCTCTGGAAACACCATATATTTT.